Presented here are 18 T cell receptor beta chains from one specimen sequenced in a study of control samples from healthy donors and cancer patients. Assay: immunoSEQ multiplex PCR; the TCRdb copy retains only in-frame clones and omits some. This sample has 140,000 to 150,000 clones, with roughly 93% found just once. Material for sequencing was blood. These receptor sequences come from a man between 18 and 29 years old in good health.

This clone was counted many times. Other DNA sequences in this specimen translate into the identical CDR3. V gene TRBV19 combines with J gene TRBJ2-2; D gene unclear. V lost 3 bases, J lost 1 base, and 6 bases lay in between. In germline, CDR1 is LNHDA, CDR2 SQIVND (reference sequence). The CDR3 is 14 amino acids. The CDR3 region is CASSISRNTGELFF. Written as DNA, the CDR3 is TGTGCCAGTAGTATTTCCAGGAACACCGGGGAGCTGTTTTTT.

This chain joins TRBV27 and TRBJ2-2, with 10 nucleotides matching TRBD2. CDR1 is MNHEY, CDR2 SMNVEV, per germline (reference sequence). There are 16 residues in the CDR3. V lost 4 bases, J lost 7 bases, and 9 bases stayed unmatched. In nucleotides, the CDR3 is TGTGCCAGCAGTTCTCTCGGAGCGGGAGGGATCGGGGAGCTGTTTTTT. Its translation: CASSSLGAGGIGELFF.

The rearrangement uses TRBV5-5 and TRBJ1-1, with a tentative D call TRBD1 (5 bases). The CDR3 runs to 14 residues. Between the trimmed V and J ends, which lost 3 bases and 5 bases, there was a span of 14 bases. CDR1 and CDR2 from the germline V gene are SGHKS and YYEKEE (reference sequence). This CDR3 reads CASSSHPGSTEAFF. In DNA form, the CDR3 reads TGTGCCAGCAGCTCGCACCCAGGGTCTACTGAAGCTTTCTTT.

This sequence joins TRBV12-3 or TRBV12-4 and TRBJ1-4, with D possibly being TRBD1 (5 bases). CDR3 size: 11 residues. Trimming removed 6 bases from V and 8 bases from J, with 7 bases in between. CDR3: CASREGEKLFF. CDR3 coding DNA: TGTGCCAGCAGGGAGGGGGAAAAACTGTTTTTT.

J is TRBJ1-5 and V is TRBV6-5; TRBD1 aligns across 7 bases. J was trimmed by 0 bases and V by 6 bases; bases with no gene match: 2. The V gene's germline CDR1 is MNHEY and CDR2 SVGAGI. The CDR3 extends over 14 amino acids. The CDR3 DNA reads as TGTGCCAGCAGCGACAGGGTTAGCAATCAGCCCCAGCATTTT. Translating it yields CASSDRVSNQPQHF.

This rearrangement joins TRBV5-4 to TRBJ2-2; 7 nucleotides match TRBD2. V shed 5 bases and J 5 bases; nucleotides not matched to a gene: 0. The CDR3 totals 12 residues. Germline values: CDR1 SGHNT, CDR2 YYREEE (reference sequence). The CDR3 protein is CASRGGTGELFF. The CDR3 DNA follows: TGTGCCAGCAGGGGGGGGACCGGGGAGCTGTTTTTT.

The CDR3 region is CASSLSGPYEQYF. The CDR3 nucleotides read TGTGCCAGCAGCTTGTCAGGCCCCTACGAGCAGTACTTC. This chain uses TRBV5-8 with TRBJ2-7, with no clear D. Between the trimmed V and J ends, which lost 1 base and 2 bases, there was a span of 7 bases. There are 13 residues in the CDR3. Per germline, CDR1 SGHTS and CDR2 YDEGEE.

V and J are TRBV4-3 and TRBJ2-2; 7 bases agree with TRBD1. CDR3 length equals 18 residues. In germline, CDR1 is LGHNA, CDR2 YSLEER. J lost 2 bases, V lost 2 bases, and 11 bases had no gene match. The CDR3 nucleotides are TGCGCCAGCAGCCAACGGACAGGCGCAAAAGCCAACACCGGGGAGCTGTTTTTT. The encoded protein is CASSQRTGAKANTGELFF.

CDR3 protein: CASSYHTGKDGYTF. The CDR3 coding sequence is TGTGCCAGCAGTTACCATACAGGGAAGGACGGCTACACCTTC. This chain joins TRBV6-5 and TRBJ1-2; tentatively, D is TRBD1 (6 bases). The CDR3 totals 14 residues. The V end lost 2 bases, the J end lost 8 bases, and 15 bases lay between the germline ends. CDR1 and CDR2 (germline): MNHEY, SVGAGI.

V is TRBV6-5 and J is TRBJ1-2; no clear D. Trimming pared 2 bases from V and 4 bases from J, leaving 8 bases between. The CDR3 runs to 13 residues. Germline loops: CDR1 MNHEY, CDR2 SVGAGI. CDR3 in DNA: TGTGCCAGCAGTTACGACACCCGCTATGGCTACACCTTC. Protein product: CASSYDTRYGYTF.

The chain carries TRBV11-3 and TRBJ2-1, with 10 nucleotides matching TRBD2. Germline CDR1 SGHNT, CDR2 YENEEA. CDR3 length: 14 residues. V lost 5 bases to trimming and J lost 9 bases; unmatched junction nucleotides: 7. The CDR3 DNA reads as TGTGCCAGCAGCCAGCGACTAGCGGGTACTGAGCAGTTCTTC. It codes for CASSQRLAGTEQFF.

The chain recombines TRBV5-1 with TRBJ2-5, with 11 bases fitting TRBD1. This CDR3 contains 14 residues. Germline-derived CDR1 and CDR2 are SGHRS and YFSETQ. After removal of 4 bases from V and 5 bases from J, the junction contained 4 bases not matched to a gene. The CDR3 coding sequence is TGCGCCAGCAGCGGACAGGGGGCAGGGGAGACCCAGTACTTC. Protein product: CASSGQGAGETQYF.

The chain is built from TRBV11-2 and TRBJ2-3; 7 nucleotides agree with TRBD1. The germline CDR1 and CDR2 sequences are SGHAT and FQNNGV. There are 15 residues in the CDR3. The V gene end was trimmed by 3 bases and the J gene end by 2 bases; junction bases not matched to a gene: 5. CDR3 nucleotides: TGTGCCAGCAGCTTCCGGGACAGCTTCACAGATACGCAGTATTTT. This sequence encodes CASSFRDSFTDTQYF.

The gene calls are TRBV4-1 and TRBJ2-5, with D uncertain. The V gene lost 0 bases and the J gene lost 4 bases, with 6 bases spanning the gap. Looked up from germline, CDR1 is MGHRA and CDR2 is YSYEKL. This CDR3 region has 13 residues. The CDR3 here is CASSQDQRETQYF. The CDR3 region has the DNA TGCGCCAGCAGCCAAGATCAGCGAGAGACCCAGTACTTC.

In this sample, this clone turned up once. Sequence at one end of the junction differs from germline and may be a read error. The chain links TRBV19 to TRBJ1-5; D gene uncertain. The CDR3 loop spans 14 amino acids. Germline V lookup: CDR1 LNHDA, CDR2 SQIVND (reference sequence). The DNA of the CDR3 is TGTGCCAGTAGCAGTGGCGAGAGCAAGCAGCCCCAGCATTTT. Protein: CASSSGESKQPQHF.

As DNA, the CDR3 is TGTGCCAGCGGAGGGGAATCTGGAAACACCATATATTTT. Translating gives CASGGESGNTIYF. The chain employs TRBV6-5 and TRBJ1-3; D may be TRBD1 (5 bases). This CDR3 is 13 amino acids long. Deletions cut 8 bases from V and 1 base from J, with 9 bases between. Germline CDR1 MNHEY, CDR2 SVGAGI.

This chain joins TRBV27 and TRBJ2-6; 8 bases are a match to TRBD1. The CDR3 runs to 19 residues. V shed 6 bases, J shed 0 bases, and the junction held 13 bases outside the gene matches. CDR1 is MNHEY and CDR2 is SMNVEV in the germline V gene (reference sequence). In DNA form, the CDR3 reads TGTGCCAGCAGCTACCTGGGACAGGCTTCTTACTCTGGGGCCAACGTCCTGACTTTC. As protein: CASSYLGQASYSGANVLTF.

The chain is built from TRBV4-1 and TRBJ1-4; 8 nucleotides agree with TRBD1. With 5 bases clipped from V and 7 bases from J, the junction kept 9 bases outside the gene matches. Germline V CDR1 and CDR2: MGHRA, YSYEKL. The CDR3 runs to 15 residues. CDR3 nucleotide sequence: TGCGCCAGCAGCACCCGGACAGGGTCGTCTGAAAAACTGTTTTTT. Its protein is CASSTRTGSSEKLFF.